Listed below are T cell receptor beta chains from one sample, sequenced in a study of somatic mutations in cytotoxic T cells in rheumatoid arthritis. Generated by immunoSEQ multiplex PCR, the TCRdb table keeps only in-frame clones and is missing some. Altogether about 30,000 clones are present, more than 75% being singletons, with the ten largest covering 7.5% to 10%. The sequencing input was CD8+ T cells sorted from blood. Receptors originate from an adult with rheumatoid arthritis. Each CDR3 is given with its conserved first and last residue. The D gene is left open where the match is weak. Part of the rows lack a size; the others show once, few, many or a class for expanded clones.

abundance: .
d_gene: .
j_gene: TRBJ1-1
v_gene: TRBV15
CDR3aa: CATSRVGKGTEAFF
CDR3nt: TGTGCCACCAGCAGAGTTGGGAAGGGCACTGAAGCTTTCTTT

abundance: few
d_gene: TRBD1
j_gene: TRBJ2-7
v_gene: TRBV7-8
CDR3aa: CASRQPGQGPPYEQYF
CDR3nt: TGTGCCAGCAGGCAACCGGGACAGGGCCCTCCTTACGAGCAGTACTTC

abundance: .
d_gene: .
j_gene: TRBJ2-1
v_gene: TRBV30
CDR3aa: CAWRKISSYNEQFF
CDR3nt: TGTGCCTGGAGAAAAATTAGCTCCTACAATGAGCAGTTCTTC

abundance: .
d_gene: TRBD2
j_gene: TRBJ2-1
v_gene: TRBV30
CDR3aa: CAWSSGTSGRQLYNEQFF
CDR3nt: TGTGCCTGGAGCTCCGGGACTAGCGGGAGACAGCTCTACAATGAGCAGTTCTTC

abundance: .
d_gene: .
j_gene: TRBJ2-1
v_gene: TRBV30
CDR3aa: CAWNPVNEQFF
CDR3nt: TGTGCCTGGAATCCAGTCAATGAGCAGTTCTTC

abundance: .
d_gene: TRBD2
j_gene: TRBJ2-1
v_gene: TRBV7-6
CDR3aa: CASSLSGTPNNEQFF
CDR3nt: TGTGCCAGCAGCTTAAGCGGGACCCCAAACAATGAGCAGTTCTTC

abundance: .
d_gene: TRBD2
j_gene: TRBJ2-7
v_gene: TRBV4-2
CDR3aa: CASSPGLAGPRGDEQYF
CDR3nt: TGTGCCAGCAGCCCGGGACTAGCGGGCCCTCGAGGGGACGAGCAGTACTTC

abundance: .
d_gene: TRBD2
j_gene: TRBJ2-1
v_gene: TRBV7-9
CDR3aa: CASSLERSGGPYNEQFF
CDR3nt: TGTGCCAGCAGCTTAGAGCGGAGCGGGGGGCCCTACAATGAGCAGTTCTTC

abundance: .
d_gene: .
j_gene: TRBJ1-4
v_gene: TRBV4-3
CDR3aa: CASSQGGRVEKLFF
CDR3nt: TGCGCCAGCAGCCAAGGGGGTAGGGTCGAAAAACTGTTTTTT

abundance: .
d_gene: .
j_gene: TRBJ2-2
v_gene: TRBV2
CDR3aa: CASSGWLTPPGELFF
CDR3nt: TGTGCCAGCAGTGGTTGGCTAACCCCTCCCGGGGAGCTGTTTTTT

abundance: .
d_gene: .
j_gene: TRBJ1-3
v_gene: TRBV7-9
CDR3aa: CASSLERQFSGNTIYF
CDR3nt: TGTGCCAGCAGCTTAGAGCGGCAGTTTTCTGGAAACACCATATATTTT

abundance: .
d_gene: .
j_gene: TRBJ2-1
v_gene: TRBV5-6
CDR3aa: CASSHTGNEQFF
CDR3nt: TGTGCCAGCAGCCATACAGGGAATGAGCAGTTCTTC

abundance: .
d_gene: TRBD2
j_gene: TRBJ2-2
v_gene: TRBV19
CDR3aa: CASSPTSGKNTGELFF
CDR3nt: TGTGCCAGTAGTCCGACTAGCGGAAAGAACACCGGGGAGCTGTTTTTT

abundance: .
d_gene: .
j_gene: TRBJ2-2
v_gene: TRBV7-2
CDR3aa: CASSSRVGGTGELFF
CDR3nt: TGTGCCAGCAGCTCCCGGGTAGGAGGCACCGGGGAGCTGTTTTTT

abundance: .
d_gene: .
j_gene: TRBJ1-5
v_gene: TRBV5-8
CDR3aa: CASSPGQTSNQPQHF
CDR3nt: TGTGCCAGCAGCCCCGGACAGACTAGCAATCAGCCCCAGCATTTT

abundance: .
d_gene: .
j_gene: TRBJ2-3
v_gene: TRBV29-1
CDR3aa: CSVESRGTGADTQYF
CDR3nt: TGCAGCGTTGAGTCCCGCGGGACCGGGGCAGATACGCAGTATTTT

abundance: .
d_gene: .
j_gene: TRBJ2-5
v_gene: TRBV7-9
CDR3aa: CASSTQGQETQYF
CDR3nt: TGTGCCAGCAGCACACAGGGCCAAGAGACCCAGTACTTC

abundance: .
d_gene: TRBD2
j_gene: TRBJ2-7
v_gene: TRBV7-9
CDR3aa: CASSPPIAGSLLEQYF
CDR3nt: TGTGCCAGCAGCCCTCCCATAGCGGGAAGTCTGCTCGAGCAGTACTTC

abundance: .
d_gene: .
j_gene: TRBJ1-3
v_gene: TRBV9
CDR3aa: CASSEDPEPSGNTIYF
CDR3nt: TGTGCCAGCAGCGAGGACCCAGAGCCCTCTGGAAACACCATATATTTT

abundance: .
d_gene: .
j_gene: TRBJ2-1
v_gene: TRBV10-2
CDR3aa: CASSDPKTPGSYNEQFF
CDR3nt: TGCGCCAGCAGTGATCCGAAGACTCCGGGGTCCTACAATGAGCAGTTCTTC

abundance: .
d_gene: .
j_gene: TRBJ2-2
v_gene: TRBV6-5
CDR3aa: CASSYELNTGELFF
CDR3nt: TGTGCCAGCAGTTATGAGCTGAACACCGGGGAGCTGTTTTTT

abundance: .
d_gene: .
j_gene: TRBJ2-3
v_gene: TRBV4-2
CDR3aa: CASSQDPKGTDTQYF
CDR3nt: TGTGCCAGCAGCCAAGATCCGAAAGGCACAGATACGCAGTATTTT

abundance: .
d_gene: .
j_gene: TRBJ2-1
v_gene: TRBV30
CDR3aa: CAWSESSYNEQFF
CDR3nt: TGTGCCTGGAGCGAAAGCTCCTACAATGAGCAGTTCTTC

abundance: .
d_gene: .
j_gene: TRBJ2-7
v_gene: TRBV29-1
CDR3aa: CSVEVRYEQYF
CDR3nt: TGCAGCGTTGAAGTCAGGTACGAGCAGTACTTC

abundance: few
d_gene: .
j_gene: TRBJ1-3
v_gene: TRBV27
CDR3aa: CASGVSGNTIYF
CDR3nt: TGTGCCAGCGGGGTCTCTGGAAACACCATATATTTT